This TCR beta chain was captured in a study of T-cell memory formation after mild COVID-19 (dated by TCRdb to the early 2020s). Describing the broader study: Most TCR sequence clusters were specific to one of the two donors. Longitudinal TCRalpha and TCRbeta repertoire sequencing tracked T-cell clones expanding and contracting after mild COVID-19 in a couple of donors. Two young, previously healthy adult volunteers made up the cohort, one male and one female. General study outcomes and caveats: Some responding clones were detected in pre-infection memory, suggesting pre-existing cross-reactive memory T cells joined the SARS-CoV-2 response. Contracting CD4+ clones were located mainly in the CM and EM memory subsets, whereas CD8+ clones were found to be enriched in EMRA. The second-wave clones that peaked on day 37 were not confirmed to be SARS-CoV-2 specific. Only two mild cases were covered in the study, and larger cohorts including severe cases with pre-infection samples were considered necessary. Clones contracting from day 15 to 85 had balanced CD4/CD8 phenotypes, while a second wave expanding from day 15 to 37 was biased towards CD4+.

The sequencing machine was an Illumina NovaSeq 6000. Using 5'RACE with constant-segment primers, TCRalpha and TCRbeta cDNA libraries were constructed, with sample barcodes and unique molecular identifiers added in the process. RNA was extracted from every sample with Trizol reagent. Amplification of the libraries took two PCR steps, and the second step added a second sample barcode plus Illumina TruSeq adapters. The libraries were sequenced on an Illumina NovaSeq using 2 x 150 bp paired-end reads. Under the source paper's analysis protocol: Demultiplexing of reads and collapsing into UMI-guided consensus sequences were performed with migec v1.2.7. Using mixcr v2.1.11, UMI consensuses were aligned to TRA and TRB V and J templates and then assembled into clonotypes. Clonotypes were classified as expanded or contracted when called significant by both edgeR and NoisET, with noise models trained on biological replicates. edgeR calls used a false discovery rate-adjusted p below 0.01 and a log2 fold-change threshold of 1. PCA with hierarchical clustering of max-normalized trajectories of the 1000 most abundant clonotypes was used as exploratory dynamics analysis. Separately sequenced CD4+ and CD8+ repertoires were used to assign a CD4 or CD8 phenotype to each responding clone. TCRdb ran its own pipeline on the public reads, namely fastp trimming at Q25 and MiXCR clone calling, and kept in-frame beta chains. Each entry merges the rows of one CDR3 protein and shows their most common DNA and genes. TCRdb's processing, not the study's, gives the V and J calls here. The sample table lists under 150,000 distinct CDR3 sequences, about 24% of them with a count of one. The top ten clones comprise approximately 41% of the sample.

A remark on this clonotype: Its target antigen remains unknown. Per-base quality was not reported, and no clone a single base away is much larger than it.

Ficoll-Paque density gradient centrifugation was the method used to isolate PBMCs. The sequenced material came from PBMCs or a T cell subset sorted from them (not recorded which). This receptor was taken from a young man who had mild COVID-19 (a few samples of this study predate the infection). The sample titles of this study are shuffled in the database, so cell type and time point are left out; the donor was told from shared clones.

The DNA is TGTGCCAGCAGCCCAGGGGGTCGGTCCGAGCAGTACTTC. Its coded protein is CASSPGGRSEQYF. The rearranged segments are TRBV9 and TRBJ2-7, and TRBD1 matches 7 of the central bases. Ends trimmed: V by 4 bases, J by 6 bases; bases unmatched to a gene: 7. CDR1 is given as SGDLS and CDR2 as YYNGEE, both from the germline V gene. The CDR3 spans 13 residues, from the cysteine through the phenylalanine. This entry keeps only the CDR3 DNA: 39 bases, framed from base 1.